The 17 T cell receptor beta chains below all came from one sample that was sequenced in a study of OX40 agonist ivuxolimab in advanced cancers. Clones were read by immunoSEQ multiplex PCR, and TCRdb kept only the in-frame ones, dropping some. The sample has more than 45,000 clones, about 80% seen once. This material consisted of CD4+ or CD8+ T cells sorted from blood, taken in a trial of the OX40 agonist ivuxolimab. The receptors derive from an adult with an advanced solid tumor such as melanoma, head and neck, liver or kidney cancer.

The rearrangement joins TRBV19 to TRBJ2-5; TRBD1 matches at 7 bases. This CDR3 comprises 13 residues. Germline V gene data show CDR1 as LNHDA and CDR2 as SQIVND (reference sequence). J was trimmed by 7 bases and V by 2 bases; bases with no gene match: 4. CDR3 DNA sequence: TGTGCCAGTAGTATACAACAGGGGTGGACCCAGTACTTC. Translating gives CASSIQQGWTQYF.

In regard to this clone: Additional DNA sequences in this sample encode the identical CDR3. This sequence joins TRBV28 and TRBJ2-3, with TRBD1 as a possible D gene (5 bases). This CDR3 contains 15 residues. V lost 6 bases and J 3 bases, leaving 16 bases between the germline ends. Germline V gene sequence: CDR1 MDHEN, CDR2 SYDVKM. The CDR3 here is CASSRVGSWTDTQYF. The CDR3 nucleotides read TGTGCCAGCAGCAGGGTGGGTTCCTGGACAGATACGCAGTATTTT.

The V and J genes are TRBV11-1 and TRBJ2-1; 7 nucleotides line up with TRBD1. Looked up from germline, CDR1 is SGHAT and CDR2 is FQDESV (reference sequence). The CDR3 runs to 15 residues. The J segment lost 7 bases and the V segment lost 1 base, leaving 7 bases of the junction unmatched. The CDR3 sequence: CASSLDGTVANEQFF. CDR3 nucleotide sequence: TGTGCCAGCAGCTTAGACGGGACAGTTGCAAATGAGCAGTTCTTC.

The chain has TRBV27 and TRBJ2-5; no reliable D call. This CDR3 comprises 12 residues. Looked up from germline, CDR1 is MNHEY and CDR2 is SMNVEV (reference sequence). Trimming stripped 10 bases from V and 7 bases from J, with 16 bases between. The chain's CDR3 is CATQPPGVTQYF. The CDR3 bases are TGTGCCACCCAGCCCCCAGGTGTGACCCAGTACTTC.

The CDR3 coding sequence is TGTGCCAGCAGCGGCTTACGCGCGGCGTACTTC. Protein product: CASSGLRAAYF. The chain has TRBV21-1 and TRBJ2-7; the table gives TRBD2 as D, unverified against the DNA. TRBV21-1 is annotated as a pseudogene. This CDR3 comprises 11 residues.

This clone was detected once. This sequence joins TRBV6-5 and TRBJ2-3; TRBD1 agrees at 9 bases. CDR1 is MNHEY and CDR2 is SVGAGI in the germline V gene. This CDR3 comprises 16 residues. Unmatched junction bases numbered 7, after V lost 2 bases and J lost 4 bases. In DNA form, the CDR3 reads TGTGCCAGCAGTTACGGAACAGGGGGCGCAGCAGATACGCAGTATTTT. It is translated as CASSYGTGGAADTQYF.

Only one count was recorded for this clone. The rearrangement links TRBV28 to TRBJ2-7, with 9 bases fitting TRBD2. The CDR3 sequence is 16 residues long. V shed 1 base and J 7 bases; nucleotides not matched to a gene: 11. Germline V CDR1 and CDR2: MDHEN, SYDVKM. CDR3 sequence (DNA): TGTGCCAGCAGTTTATATACTGGTAGCGGGAGTAGTGAGCAGTACTTC. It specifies CASSLYTGSGSSEQYF.

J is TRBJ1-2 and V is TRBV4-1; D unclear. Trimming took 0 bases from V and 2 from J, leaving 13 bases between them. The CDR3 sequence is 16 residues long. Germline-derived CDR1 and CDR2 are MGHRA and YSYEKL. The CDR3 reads CASSQEPMGMNYGYTF. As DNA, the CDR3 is TGCGCCAGCAGCCAAGAACCCATGGGAATGAACTATGGCTACACCTTC.

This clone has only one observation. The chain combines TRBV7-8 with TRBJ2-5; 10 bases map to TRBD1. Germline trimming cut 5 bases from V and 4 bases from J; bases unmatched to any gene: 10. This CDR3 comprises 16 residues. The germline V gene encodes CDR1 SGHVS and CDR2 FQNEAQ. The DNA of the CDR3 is TGTGCCAGCAGCGCGCAGACAGGGGGCGCGGGAGAGACCCAGTACTTC. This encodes CASSAQTGGAGETQYF.

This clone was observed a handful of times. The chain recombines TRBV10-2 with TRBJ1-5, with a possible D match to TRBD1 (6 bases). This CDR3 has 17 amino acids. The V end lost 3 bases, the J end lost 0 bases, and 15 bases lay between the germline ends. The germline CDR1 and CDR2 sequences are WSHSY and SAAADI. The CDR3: CASSDSRGADSNQPQHF. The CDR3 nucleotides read TGCGCCAGCAGTGATAGTCGGGGGGCCGATAGCAATCAGCCCCAGCATTTT.

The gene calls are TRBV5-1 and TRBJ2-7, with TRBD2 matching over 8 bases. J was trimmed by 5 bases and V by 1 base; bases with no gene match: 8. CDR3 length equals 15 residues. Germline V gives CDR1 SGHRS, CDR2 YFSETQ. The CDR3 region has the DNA TGCGCCAGCAGCTTGCAGAGCGGGAGATACCACGAGCAGTACTTC. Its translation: CASSLQSGRYHEQYF.

As DNA, the CDR3 is TGTGCCAGCAGTTACCTAGTGACTAGTGGCGGGCCAGATACGCAGTATTTT. Translated, it gives CASSYLVTSGGPDTQYF. This chain links TRBV27 with TRBJ2-3; possible D gene TRBD2, 6 bases. The CDR3 loop spans 17 amino acids. Between the trimmed V and J ends, which lost 4 bases and 4 bases, there was a span of 21 bases. Germline-derived CDR1 and CDR2 are MNHEY and SMNVEV (reference sequence).

CDR3 coding DNA: TGTGCCAGCAGTTACTCCGGCTATCCTCTCTTCTATGGCTACACCTTC. Residues: CASSYSGYPLFYGYTF. V usage is TRBV6-9 and J usage is TRBJ1-2, with D hard to call. The CDR3 is 16 residues long. Trimming left V 3 bases short and J 4 bases short, with 18 bases between. Germline values: CDR1 MNHGY, CDR2 SVAAGI.

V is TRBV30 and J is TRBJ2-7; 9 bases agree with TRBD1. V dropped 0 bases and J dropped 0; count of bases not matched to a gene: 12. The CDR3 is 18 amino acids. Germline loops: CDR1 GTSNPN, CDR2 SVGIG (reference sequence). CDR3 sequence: CAWSVAPWGTGTSYEQYF. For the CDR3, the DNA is TGTGCCTGGAGTGTAGCCCCCTGGGGGACAGGGACCTCCTACGAGCAGTACTTC.

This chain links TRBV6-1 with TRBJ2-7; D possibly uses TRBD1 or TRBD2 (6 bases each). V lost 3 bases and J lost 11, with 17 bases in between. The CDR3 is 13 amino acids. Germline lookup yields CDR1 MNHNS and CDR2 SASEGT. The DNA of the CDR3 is TGTGCCAGCAGTGATGGACTACAGGGTATTGAGTACTTC. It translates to CASSDGLQGIEYF.

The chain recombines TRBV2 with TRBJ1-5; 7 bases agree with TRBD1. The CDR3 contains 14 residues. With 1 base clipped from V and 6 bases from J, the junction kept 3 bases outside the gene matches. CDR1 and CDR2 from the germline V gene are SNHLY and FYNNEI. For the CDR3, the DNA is TGTGCCAGCAGTGAAGAGACAGGGAGTCAGCCCCAGCATTTT. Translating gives CASSEETGSQPQHF.

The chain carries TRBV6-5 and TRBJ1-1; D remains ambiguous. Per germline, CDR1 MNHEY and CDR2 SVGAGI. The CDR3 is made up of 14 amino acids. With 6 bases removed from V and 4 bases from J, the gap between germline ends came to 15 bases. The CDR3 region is CASSQQWGTTEAFF. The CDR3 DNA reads TGTGCCAGCAGCCAGCAATGGGGTACCACTGAAGCTTTCTTT.